This TCR beta chain derives from a study of cytomegalovirus exposure and HLA in healthy donors. About the research overall: Around 80 million unique TCR sequences came from HLA-typed donors in an early release.

This PCR relied on a set of 60 Vbeta primers and 13 Jbeta primers. The protocol was immunoSEQ multiplex PCR, while the TCRdb copy is restricted to in-frame clones and leaves out a portion. The data contain around 130,000 clones, about 84% of them singletons. Worth noting for this clone: Its specificity is unknown.

Findings and limits, study-wide: For most TCR beta V segments, an earlier analysis put the productive rate at about 87% or about 30% of the time. Analysis performed later showed TCR beta chains linked to HLA being more clonally expanded than equally common others. Trimming of TCR beta V- and J-genes showed a link, identified in a later analysis, to a missense DCLRE1C variant.

The sequenced sample consisted of PBMCs. The clonotype originates from a boy aged 10-17 years in good health and CMV-seronegative.

For the CDR3, the DNA is TGTGCCAGCAGTCCGACAGGGGTGAGAGGGCAGCCCCAGCATTTT. It encodes CASSPTGVRGQPQHF. The chain employs TRBV6-6 and TRBJ1-5; 8 positions match TRBD1. V trimming: 5 bases; J trimming: 7 bases; junction bases outside the gene matches: 10. From germline, CDR1 is MNHNY and CDR2 SVGAGI (reference sequence). The CDR3 runs to 15 residues.